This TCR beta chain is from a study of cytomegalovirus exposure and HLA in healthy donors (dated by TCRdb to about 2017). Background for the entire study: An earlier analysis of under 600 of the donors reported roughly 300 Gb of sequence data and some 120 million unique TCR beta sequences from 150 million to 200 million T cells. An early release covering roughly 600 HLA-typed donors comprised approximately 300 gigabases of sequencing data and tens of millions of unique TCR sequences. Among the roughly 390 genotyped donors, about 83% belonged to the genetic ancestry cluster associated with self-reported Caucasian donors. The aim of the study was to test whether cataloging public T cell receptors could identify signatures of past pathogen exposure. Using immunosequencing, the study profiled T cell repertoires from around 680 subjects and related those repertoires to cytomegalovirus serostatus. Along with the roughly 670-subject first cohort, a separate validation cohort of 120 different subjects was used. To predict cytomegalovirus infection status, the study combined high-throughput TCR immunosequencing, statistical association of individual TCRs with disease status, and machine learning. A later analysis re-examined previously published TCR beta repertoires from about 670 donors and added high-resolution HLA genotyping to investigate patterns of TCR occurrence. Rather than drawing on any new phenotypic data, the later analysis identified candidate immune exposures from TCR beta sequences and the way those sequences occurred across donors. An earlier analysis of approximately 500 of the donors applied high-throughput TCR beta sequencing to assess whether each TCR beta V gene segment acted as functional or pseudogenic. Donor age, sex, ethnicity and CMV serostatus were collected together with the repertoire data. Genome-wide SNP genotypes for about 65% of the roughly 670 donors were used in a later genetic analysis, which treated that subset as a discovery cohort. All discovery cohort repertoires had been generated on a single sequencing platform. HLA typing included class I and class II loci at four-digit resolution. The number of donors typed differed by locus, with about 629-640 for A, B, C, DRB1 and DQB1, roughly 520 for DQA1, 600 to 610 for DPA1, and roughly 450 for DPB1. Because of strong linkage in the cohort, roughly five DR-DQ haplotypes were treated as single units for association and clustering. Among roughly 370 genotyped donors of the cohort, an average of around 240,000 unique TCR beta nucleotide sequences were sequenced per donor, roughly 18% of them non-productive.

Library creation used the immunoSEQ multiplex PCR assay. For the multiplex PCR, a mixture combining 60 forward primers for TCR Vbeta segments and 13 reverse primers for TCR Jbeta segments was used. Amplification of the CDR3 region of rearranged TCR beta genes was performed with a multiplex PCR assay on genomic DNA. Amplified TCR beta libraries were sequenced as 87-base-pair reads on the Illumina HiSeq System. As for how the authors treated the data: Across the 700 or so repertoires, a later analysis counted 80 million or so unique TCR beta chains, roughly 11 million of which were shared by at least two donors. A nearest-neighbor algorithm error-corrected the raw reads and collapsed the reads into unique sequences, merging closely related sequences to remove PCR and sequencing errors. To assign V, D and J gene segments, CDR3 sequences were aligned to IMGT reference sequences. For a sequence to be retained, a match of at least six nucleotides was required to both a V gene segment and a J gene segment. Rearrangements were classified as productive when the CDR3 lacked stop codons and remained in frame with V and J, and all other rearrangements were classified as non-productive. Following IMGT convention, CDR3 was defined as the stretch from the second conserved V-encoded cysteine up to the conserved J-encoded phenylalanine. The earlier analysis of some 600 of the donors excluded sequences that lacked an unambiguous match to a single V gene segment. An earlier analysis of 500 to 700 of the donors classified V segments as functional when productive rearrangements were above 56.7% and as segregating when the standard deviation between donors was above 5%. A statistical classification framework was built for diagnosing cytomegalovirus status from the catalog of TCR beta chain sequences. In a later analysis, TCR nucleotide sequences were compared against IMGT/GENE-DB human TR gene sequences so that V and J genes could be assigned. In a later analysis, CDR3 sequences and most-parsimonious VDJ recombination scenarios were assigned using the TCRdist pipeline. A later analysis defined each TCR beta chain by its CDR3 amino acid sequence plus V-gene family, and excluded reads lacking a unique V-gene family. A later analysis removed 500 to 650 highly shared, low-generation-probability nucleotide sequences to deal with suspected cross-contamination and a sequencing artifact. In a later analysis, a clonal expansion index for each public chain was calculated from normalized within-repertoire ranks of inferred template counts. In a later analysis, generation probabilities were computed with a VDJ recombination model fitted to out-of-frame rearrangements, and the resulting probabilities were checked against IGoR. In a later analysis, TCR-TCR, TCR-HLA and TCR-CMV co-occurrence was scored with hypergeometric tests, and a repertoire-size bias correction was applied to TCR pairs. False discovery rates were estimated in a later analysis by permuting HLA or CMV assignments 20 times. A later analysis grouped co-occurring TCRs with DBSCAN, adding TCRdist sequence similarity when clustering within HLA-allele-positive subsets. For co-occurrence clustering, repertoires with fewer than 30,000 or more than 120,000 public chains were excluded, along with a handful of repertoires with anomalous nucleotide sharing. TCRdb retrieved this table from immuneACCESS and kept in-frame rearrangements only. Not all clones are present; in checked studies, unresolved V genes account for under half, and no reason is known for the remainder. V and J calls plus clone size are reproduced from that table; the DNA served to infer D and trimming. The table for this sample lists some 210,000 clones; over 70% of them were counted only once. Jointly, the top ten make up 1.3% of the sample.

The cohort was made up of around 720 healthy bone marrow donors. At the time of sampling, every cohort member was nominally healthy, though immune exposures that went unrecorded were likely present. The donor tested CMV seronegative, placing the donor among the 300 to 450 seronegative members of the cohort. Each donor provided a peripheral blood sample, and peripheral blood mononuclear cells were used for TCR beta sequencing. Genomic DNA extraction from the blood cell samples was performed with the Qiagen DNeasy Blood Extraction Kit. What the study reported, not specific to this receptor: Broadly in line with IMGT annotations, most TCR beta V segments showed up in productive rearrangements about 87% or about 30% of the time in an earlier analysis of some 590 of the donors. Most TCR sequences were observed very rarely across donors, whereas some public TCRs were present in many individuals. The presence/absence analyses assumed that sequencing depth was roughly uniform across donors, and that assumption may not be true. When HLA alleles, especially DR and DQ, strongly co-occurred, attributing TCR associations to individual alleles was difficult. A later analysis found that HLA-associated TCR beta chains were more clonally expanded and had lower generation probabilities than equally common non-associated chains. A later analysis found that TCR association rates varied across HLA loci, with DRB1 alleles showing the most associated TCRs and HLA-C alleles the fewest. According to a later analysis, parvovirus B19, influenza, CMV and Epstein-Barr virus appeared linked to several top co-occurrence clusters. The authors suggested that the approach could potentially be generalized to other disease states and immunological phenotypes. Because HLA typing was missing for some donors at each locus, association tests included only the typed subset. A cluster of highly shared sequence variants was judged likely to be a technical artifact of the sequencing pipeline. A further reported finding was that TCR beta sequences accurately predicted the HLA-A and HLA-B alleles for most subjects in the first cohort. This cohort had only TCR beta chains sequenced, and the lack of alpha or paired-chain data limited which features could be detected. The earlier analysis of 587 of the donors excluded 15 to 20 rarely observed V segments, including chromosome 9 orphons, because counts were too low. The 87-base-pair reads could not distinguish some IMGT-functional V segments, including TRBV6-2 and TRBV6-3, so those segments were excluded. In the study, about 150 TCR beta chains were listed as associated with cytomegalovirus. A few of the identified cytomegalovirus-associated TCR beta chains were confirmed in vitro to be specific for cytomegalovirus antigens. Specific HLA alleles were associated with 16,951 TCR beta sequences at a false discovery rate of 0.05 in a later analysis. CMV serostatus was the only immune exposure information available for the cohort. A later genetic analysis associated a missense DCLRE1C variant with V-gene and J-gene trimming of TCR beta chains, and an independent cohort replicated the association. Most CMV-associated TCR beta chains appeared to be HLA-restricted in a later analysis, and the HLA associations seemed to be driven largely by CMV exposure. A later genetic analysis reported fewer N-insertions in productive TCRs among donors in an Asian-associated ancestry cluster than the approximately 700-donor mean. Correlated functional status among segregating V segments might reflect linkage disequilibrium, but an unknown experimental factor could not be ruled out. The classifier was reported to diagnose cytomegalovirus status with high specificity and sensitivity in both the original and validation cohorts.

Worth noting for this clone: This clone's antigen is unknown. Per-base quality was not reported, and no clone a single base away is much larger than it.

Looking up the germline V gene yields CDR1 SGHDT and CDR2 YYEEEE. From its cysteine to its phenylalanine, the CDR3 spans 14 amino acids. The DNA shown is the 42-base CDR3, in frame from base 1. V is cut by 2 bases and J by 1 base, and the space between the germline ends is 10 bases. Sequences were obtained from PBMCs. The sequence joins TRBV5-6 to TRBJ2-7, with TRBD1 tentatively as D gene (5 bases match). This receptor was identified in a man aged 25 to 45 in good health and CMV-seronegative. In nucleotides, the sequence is TGTGCCAGCAGCTTTAGGGGTCTTTCCTACGAGCAGTACTTC. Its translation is CASSFRGLSYEQYF.